What follows is one T cell receptor (beta chain) and its context. This sample was taken from a study of blood T cell repertoires in COVID-19. V was pared by 0 bases and J by 2 bases, with 9 bases between. The germline V gene has CDR1 SGDLS and CDR2 YYNGEE. The CDR3 is 15 amino acids. Assay used: immunoSEQ multiplex PCR; TCRdb lists only in-frame clones, some missing. This sample has about 5,900 clones, with around 85% found just once. The sequence was obtained from a human donor in a cohort sampled during active COVID-19. The sequencing sample was made of peripheral blood. V is TRBV9 and J is TRBJ1-3; a weak D match, TRBD1 (6 bases). The CDR3, as DNA: TGTGCCAGCAGCGTAGCTTCAGGGGCTGGAAACACCATATATTTT. It encodes CASSVASGAGNTIYF.